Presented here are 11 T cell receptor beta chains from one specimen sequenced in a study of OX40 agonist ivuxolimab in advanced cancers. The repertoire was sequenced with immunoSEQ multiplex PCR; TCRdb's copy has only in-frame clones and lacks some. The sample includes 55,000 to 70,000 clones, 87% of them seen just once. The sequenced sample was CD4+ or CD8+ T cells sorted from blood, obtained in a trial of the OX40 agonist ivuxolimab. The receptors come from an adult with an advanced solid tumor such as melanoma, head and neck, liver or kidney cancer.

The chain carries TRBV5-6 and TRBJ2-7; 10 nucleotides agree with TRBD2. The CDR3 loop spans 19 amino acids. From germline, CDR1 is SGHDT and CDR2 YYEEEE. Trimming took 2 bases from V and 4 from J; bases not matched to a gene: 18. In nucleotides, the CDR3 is TGTGCCAGCAGCTTTGGAACTAGCGGGACGCTTGGGGACCGTTACGAGCAGTACTTC. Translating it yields CASSFGTSGTLGDRYEQYF.

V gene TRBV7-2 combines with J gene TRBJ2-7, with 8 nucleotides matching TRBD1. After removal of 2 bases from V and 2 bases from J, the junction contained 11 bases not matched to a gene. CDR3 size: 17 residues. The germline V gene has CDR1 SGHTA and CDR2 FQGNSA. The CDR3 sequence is CASSLQPGGTGPYEQYF. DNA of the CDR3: TGTGCCAGCAGCTTACAGCCTGGCGGGACAGGACCCTACGAGCAGTACTTC.

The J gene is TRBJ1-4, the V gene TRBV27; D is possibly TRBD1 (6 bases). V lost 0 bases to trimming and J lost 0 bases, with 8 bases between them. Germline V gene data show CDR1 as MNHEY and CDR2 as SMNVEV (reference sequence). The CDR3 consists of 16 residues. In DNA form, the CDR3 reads TGTGCCAGCAGTTTATCGGGGGCAGCAACTAATGAAAAACTGTTTTTT. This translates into CASSLSGAATNEKLFF.

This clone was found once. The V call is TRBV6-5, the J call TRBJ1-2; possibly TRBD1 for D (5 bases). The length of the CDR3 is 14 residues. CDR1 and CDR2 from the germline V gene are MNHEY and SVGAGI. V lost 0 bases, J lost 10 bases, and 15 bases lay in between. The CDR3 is CASSYSRDSAPYTF. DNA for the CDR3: TGTGCCAGCAGTTACTCACGGGACTCCGCCCCCTACACCTTC.

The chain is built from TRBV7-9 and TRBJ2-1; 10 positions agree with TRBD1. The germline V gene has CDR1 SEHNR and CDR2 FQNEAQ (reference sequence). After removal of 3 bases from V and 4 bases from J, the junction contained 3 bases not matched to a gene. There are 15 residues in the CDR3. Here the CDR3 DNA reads TGTGCCAGCAGCTTGCGGGACAGGGGATACAATGAGCAGTTCTTC. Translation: CASSLRDRGYNEQFF.

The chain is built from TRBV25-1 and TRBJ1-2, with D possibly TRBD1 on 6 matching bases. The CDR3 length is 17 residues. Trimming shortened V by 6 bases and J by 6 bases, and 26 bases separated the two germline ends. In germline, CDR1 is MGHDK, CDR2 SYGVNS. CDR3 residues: CASRPSRDTSRGHGYTF. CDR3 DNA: TGTGCCAGCAGGCCTTCCCGGGACACTTCCCGGGGCCATGGCTACACCTTC.

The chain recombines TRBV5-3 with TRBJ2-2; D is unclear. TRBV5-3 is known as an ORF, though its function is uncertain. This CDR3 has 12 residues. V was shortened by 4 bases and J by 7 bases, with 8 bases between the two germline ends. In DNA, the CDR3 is TGTGCCAGAAGCAGGTTTGGCGGGGAGCTGTTTTTT. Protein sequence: CARSRFGGELFF.

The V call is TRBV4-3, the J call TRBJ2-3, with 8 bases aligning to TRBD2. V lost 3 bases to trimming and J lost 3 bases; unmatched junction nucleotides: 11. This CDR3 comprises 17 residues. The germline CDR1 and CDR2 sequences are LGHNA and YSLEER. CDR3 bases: TGCGCCAGCAGCCAGGCCCCGGGAGGGGGGAGTACAGATACGCAGTATTTT. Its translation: CASSQAPGGGSTDTQYF.

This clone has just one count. CDR3 sequence reads: CAINRDGNSPLHF. CDR3 nucleotide sequence: TGTGCCATCAATCGGGACGGAAATTCACCCCTCCACTTT. This chain joins TRBV10-3 and TRBJ1-6, with a weak D call TRBD1 (5 bases). Germline CDR1 and CDR2: ENHRY and SYGVKD. The V end was cut by 7 bases, the J end by 7 bases, with 11 bases between. This CDR3 comprises 13 residues.

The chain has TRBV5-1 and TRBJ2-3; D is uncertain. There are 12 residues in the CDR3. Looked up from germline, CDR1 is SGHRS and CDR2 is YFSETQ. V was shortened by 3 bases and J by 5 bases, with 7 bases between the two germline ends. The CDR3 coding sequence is TGCGCCAGCAGCTCCGTAGGAGATACGCAGTATTTT. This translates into CASSSVGDTQYF.

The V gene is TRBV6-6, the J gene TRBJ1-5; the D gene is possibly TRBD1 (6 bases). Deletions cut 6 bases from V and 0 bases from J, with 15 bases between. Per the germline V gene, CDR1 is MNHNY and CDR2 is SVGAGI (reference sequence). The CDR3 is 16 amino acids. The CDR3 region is CASSRMAGVSNQPQHF. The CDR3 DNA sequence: TGTGCCAGCAGCCGAATGGCAGGGGTTAGCAATCAGCCCCAGCATTTT.